This T cell receptor beta chain was profiled in a study of blood T cell repertoires in COVID-19. Donors of Cohort 3 who recovered were those that had two negative PCRs, clearance, or symptom resolution. The CDR3 sequence is 14 residues long. Germline CDR1 and CDR2: WNHNN and SYGVQD (reference sequence). V was shortened by 4 bases and J by 4 bases, with 12 bases between the two germline ends. Clones were read by immunoSEQ multiplex PCR, and TCRdb kept only the in-frame ones, dropping some. The table records 290,000 or so clones, around nine tenths of them present only once. This clone showed up just once.

The sequencing input was PBMCs or T cells enriched from blood (not recorded which). This rearrangement joins TRBV10-1 to TRBJ2-3; D uncertain. This TCR derives from a woman under 30 who had recovered from COVID-19. This chain's CDR3 is CASSAAQESDTQYF. CDR3 bases: TGCGCCAGCAGTGCTGCCCAGGAATCAGATACGCAGTATTTT.